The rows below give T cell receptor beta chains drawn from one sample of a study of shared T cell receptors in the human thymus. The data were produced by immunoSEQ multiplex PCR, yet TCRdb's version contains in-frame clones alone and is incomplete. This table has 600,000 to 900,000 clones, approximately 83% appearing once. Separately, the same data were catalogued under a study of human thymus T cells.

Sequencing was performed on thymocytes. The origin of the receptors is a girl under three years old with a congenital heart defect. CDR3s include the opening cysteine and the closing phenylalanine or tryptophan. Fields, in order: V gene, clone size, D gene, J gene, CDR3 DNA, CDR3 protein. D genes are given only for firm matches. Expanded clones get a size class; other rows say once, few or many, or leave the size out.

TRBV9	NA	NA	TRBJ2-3	TGTGCCAGCAGCGTAGTAACCGGGCCCCCAGGCGGTAGCGGTCTCACAGATACGCAGTATTTT	CASSVVTGPPGGSGLTDTQYF
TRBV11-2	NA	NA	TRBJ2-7	TGTGCCAGCAAAGCACGGGGGAGCTCCTACGAGCAGTACTTC	CASKARGSSYEQYF
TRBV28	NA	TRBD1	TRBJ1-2	TGTGCCAGCACCGTGGACAGGGATAGCTATGGCTACACCTTC	CASTVDRDSYGYTF
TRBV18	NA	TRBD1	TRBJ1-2	TGTGCCAGCTCACCCCGGGACAGGGCCCTCTTTTACTATGGCTACACCTTC	CASSPRDRALFYYGYTF
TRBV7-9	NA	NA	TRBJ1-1	TGTGCCAGCAGCTTGGAAACAGGGTCATTCGTGGTGAACACTGAAGCTTTCTTT	CASSLETGSFVVNTEAFF
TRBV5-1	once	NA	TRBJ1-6	TGCGCCAGCAGCTTCGCCAGGGTGCGCTCACCCCTCCACTTT	CASSFARVRSPLHF
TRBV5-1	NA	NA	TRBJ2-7	TGCGCCAGCAGCTTACCGGGACTCAGCTCCTACGAGCAGTACTTC	CASSLPGLSSYEQYF
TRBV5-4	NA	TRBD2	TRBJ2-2	TGTGCCAGCAGCTTGATTGGGGGGGGAAAGAGGTCTTGCGGGGAGCTGTTTTTT	CASSLIGGGKRSCGELFF
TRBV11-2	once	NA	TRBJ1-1	TGTGCCAGCAGCTCAAGGACAGCCAACACTGAAGCTTTCTTT	CASSSRTANTEAFF
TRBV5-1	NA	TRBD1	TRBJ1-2	TGCGCCAGCAGCTTGGGGACAGGCGTGGACTATGGCTACACCTTC	CASSLGTGVDYGYTF
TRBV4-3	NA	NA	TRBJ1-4	TGCGCCAGCAGCCAAGGTAGTAGGGGCAGGAATGAAAAACTGTTTTTT	CASSQGSRGRNEKLFF
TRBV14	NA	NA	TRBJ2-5	TGTGCCAGCAGCCAAGAACGCCGGGAAGAGACCCAGTACTTC	CASSQERREETQYF
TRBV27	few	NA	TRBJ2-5	TGTGCCAGCAGTCCCCGTCGAGGACTATCCGAGGAGACCCAGTACTTC	CASSPRRGLSEETQYF
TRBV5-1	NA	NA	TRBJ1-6	TGCGCCAGCAGCTTGGTAGATCAGCGATCGACCTTAAATTCACCCCTCCACTTT	CASSLVDQRSTLNSPLHF